Listed below are T cell receptor beta chains from one sample, sequenced in a study of CD8 T cells in ankylosing spondylitis. MiXCR, applied by TCRdb to the 5' RACE reads, yields one record per CDR3 protein. The data hold around 440,000 distinct CDR3 sequences, with roughly 15% observed a single time. The material sequenced was blood, either unsorted or a sorted T cell fraction (not recorded which). The receptors shown here come from a male donor with ankylosing spondylitis. Both conserved end residues are part of each CDR3. The order of the fields is V gene, J gene, CDR3 length, D gene, clone size, CDR3 DNA, CDR3 protein. A D gene is named only where the DNA matches it firmly. The size field is filled for only some rows; it gives once, few, many or a size class.

v_gene: TRBV20-1; j_gene: TRBJ1-2; len: 14; d_gene: -; abundance: -; CDR3nt: TGCAGTGCCTTACGAGGTACCAACAACTATGGCTACACCTTC; CDR3aa: CSALRGTNNYGYTF
v_gene: TRBV29-1; j_gene: TRBJ2-3; len: 15; d_gene: -; abundance: few; CDR3nt: TGCAGCGCCCCTACAGGGAGTTCACCCACAGATACGCAGTATTTT; CDR3aa: CSAPTGSSPTDTQYF
v_gene: TRBV3-1; j_gene: TRBJ2-3; len: 16; d_gene: -; abundance: -; CDR3nt: TGTGCCAGCAGCCAAATGGGGACACCTAGCACAGATACGCAGTATTTT; CDR3aa: CASSQMGTPSTDTQYF
v_gene: TRBV20-1; j_gene: TRBJ2-7; len: 15; d_gene: TRBD2; abundance: few; CDR3nt: TGCAGTGCCTACGTCCAAGCGGGGTCTCTCTACGAGCAGTACTTC; CDR3aa: CSAYVQAGSLYEQYF
v_gene: TRBV20-1; j_gene: TRBJ1-6; len: 14; d_gene: -; abundance: few; CDR3nt: TGCAGTGCTAAGATAAGGGGGGAACAATCACCCCTCCACTTT; CDR3aa: CSAKIRGEQSPLHF
v_gene: TRBV3-1; j_gene: TRBJ1-2; len: 12; d_gene: -; abundance: many; CDR3nt: TGTGCCAGCAGCCAAGGAATGGTTGGCTACACCTTC; CDR3aa: CASSQGMVGYTF
v_gene: TRBV3-1; j_gene: TRBJ1-2; len: 16; d_gene: -; abundance: -; CDR3nt: TGTGCCAGCAGCCAACCAGCCCCGACAGGAAGCTATGGCTACACCTTC; CDR3aa: CASSQPAPTGSYGYTF
v_gene: TRBV4-3; j_gene: TRBJ2-1; len: 16; d_gene: TRBD2; abundance: few; CDR3nt: TGCGCCAGCAGCCAACGTTCCGGGACTAACTACAATGAGCAGTTCTTC; CDR3aa: CASSQRSGTNYNEQFF
v_gene: TRBV5-1; j_gene: TRBJ1-2; len: 14; d_gene: TRBD1; abundance: few; CDR3nt: TGCGCCAGCACCGTAACCGGGACAGGATATGGCTACACCTTC; CDR3aa: CASTVTGTGYGYTF
v_gene: TRBV7-8; j_gene: TRBJ1-5; len: 14; d_gene: -; abundance: few; CDR3nt: TGTGCCAGCAGCTTAGATCACAGTGATCAGCCCCAGCATTTT; CDR3aa: CASSLDHSDQPQHF
v_gene: TRBV5-1; j_gene: TRBJ2-1; len: 14; d_gene: TRBD1; abundance: many; CDR3nt: TGCGCCAGCAGCCAGGGACAGACCTACAATGAACAGTTCTTC; CDR3aa: CASSQGQTYNEQFF
v_gene: TRBV19; j_gene: TRBJ2-1; len: 11; d_gene: -; abundance: few; CDR3nt: TGTGCCAGTAGTACCCACAATGAGCAGTTCTTC; CDR3aa: CASSTHNEQFF
v_gene: TRBV2; j_gene: TRBJ2-3; len: 16; d_gene: -; abundance: -; CDR3nt: TGTGCCAGCAGCGGCAACAGGGGGGGAAACACAGATACGCAGTATTTT; CDR3aa: CASSGNRGGNTDTQYF
v_gene: TRBV12-3/TRBV12-4; j_gene: TRBJ1-1; len: 14; d_gene: -; abundance: -; CDR3nt: TGTGCCAGCAGTTTAGTGCAGGGCTACACTGAAGCTTTCTTT; CDR3aa: CASSLVQGYTEAFF
v_gene: TRBV5-1; j_gene: TRBJ1-2; len: 15; d_gene: -; abundance: -; CDR3nt: TGCGCCAGCATCCCTACGCCCGAAAAAAACTATGGCTACACCTTC; CDR3aa: CASIPTPEKNYGYTF
v_gene: TRBV7-2; j_gene: TRBJ2-7; len: 15; d_gene: TRBD2; abundance: few; CDR3nt: TGTGCCAGCAGCTTACGGCTAGCGGGAGTTCAAGAGCAGTACTTC; CDR3aa: CASSLRLAGVQEQYF
v_gene: TRBV2; j_gene: TRBJ1-4; len: 15; d_gene: -; abundance: -; CDR3nt: TGTGCCAGCAGTGTTTGGGGCAGCACGAATGAAAAACTGTTTTTT; CDR3aa: CASSVWGSTNEKLFF
v_gene: TRBV2; j_gene: TRBJ2-5; len: 11; d_gene: -; abundance: few; CDR3nt: TGTGCCAGCAGAACCACTACCTTTTGGTACTTC; CDR3aa: CASRTTTFWYF
v_gene: TRBV6-1; j_gene: TRBJ1-5; len: 14; d_gene: TRBD1; abundance: -; CDR3nt: TGTGCCAGCAGCCGACAGGGGGCGGTTCAGCCCCAGCATTTT; CDR3aa: CASSRQGAVQPQHF
v_gene: TRBV6-5; j_gene: TRBJ1-6; len: 16; d_gene: -; abundance: -; CDR3nt: TGTGCCAGCAGTTACTCGCAAGGGATGAGGGTTTCACCCCTCCACTTT; CDR3aa: CASSYSQGMRVSPLHF
v_gene: TRBV6-1; j_gene: TRBJ1-5; len: 16; d_gene: -; abundance: few; CDR3nt: TGTGCCAGCCCCGGGGGGAATAGCGGGGCTCGACAGCCCCAGCATTTT; CDR3aa: CASPGGNSGARQPQHF
v_gene: TRBV18; j_gene: TRBJ1-4; len: 16; d_gene: -; abundance: few; CDR3nt: TGTGCCAGCTCACCAAGGGCCGGGAGCCCTAATGAAAAACTGTTTTTT; CDR3aa: CASSPRAGSPNEKLFF
v_gene: TRBV7-3; j_gene: TRBJ2-3; len: 16; d_gene: -; abundance: -; CDR3nt: TGTGCCAGCAGCTTAAAGGTTACGAGAACGACAGATACGCAGTATTTT; CDR3aa: CASSLKVTRTTDTQYF
v_gene: TRBV10-3; j_gene: TRBJ2-3; len: 14; d_gene: -; abundance: few; CDR3nt: TGTGCCATCAGTGCGGGGGGCGGCACAGATACGCAGTATTTT; CDR3aa: CAISAGGGTDTQYF
v_gene: TRBV7-3; j_gene: TRBJ2-5; len: 17; d_gene: TRBD2; abundance: -; CDR3nt: TGTGCCAGCAGCCCCGGGGGGCTAGCGGGCTACCAAGAGACCCAGTACTTC; CDR3aa: CASSPGGLAGYQETQYF
v_gene: TRBV7-9; j_gene: TRBJ2-7; len: 14; d_gene: TRBD1; abundance: few; CDR3nt: TGTGCCAGCAGCAAGGGACAGGGGATAGGCCAGCAGTACTTC; CDR3aa: CASSKGQGIGQQYF
v_gene: TRBV11-2; j_gene: TRBJ1-1; len: 16; d_gene: TRBD1; abundance: few; CDR3nt: TGTGCCAGCACCTTGACAGGGGGCCCCCGGGACACTGAAGCTTTCTTT; CDR3aa: CASTLTGGPRDTEAFF
v_gene: TRBV7-2; j_gene: TRBJ2-3; len: 17; d_gene: TRBD2; abundance: -; CDR3nt: TGTGCCAGCAGCTTTGGCGGGAGCGGGGGGGCAGCAGATACGCAGTATTTT; CDR3aa: CASSFGGSGGAADTQYF
v_gene: TRBV14; j_gene: TRBJ1-6; len: 17; d_gene: TRBD1; abundance: few; CDR3nt: TGTGCCAGCAGCTTTAGGACAGGGCGCGGGGGAAATTCACCCCTCCACTTT; CDR3aa: CASSFRTGRGGNSPLHF
v_gene: TRBV11-2; j_gene: TRBJ2-3; len: 15; d_gene: -; abundance: few; CDR3nt: TGTGCCAGCAGCCTCTGGATGGACGGGGCGGATACGCAGTATTTT; CDR3aa: CASSLWMDGADTQYF
v_gene: TRBV6-1; j_gene: TRBJ2-5; len: 14; d_gene: TRBD2; abundance: -; CDR3nt: TGTGCCAGCAGTCGAGCGGGAGCCGGGGAGACCCAGTACTTC; CDR3aa: CASSRAGAGETQYF
v_gene: TRBV4-2; j_gene: TRBJ1-2; len: 16; d_gene: TRBD1; abundance: many; CDR3nt: TGTGCCAGCAGCCAAGACCCTGGGACAGCGTTATGGGGCTACACCTTC; CDR3aa: CASSQDPGTALWGYTF
v_gene: TRBV19; j_gene: TRBJ2-4; len: 18; d_gene: -; abundance: -; CDR3nt: TGTGCCAGTAGTATCGCGGTTTTTTCGACTCTAGCCAAAAACATTCAGTACTTC; CDR3aa: CASSIAVFSTLAKNIQYF
v_gene: TRBV27; j_gene: TRBJ1-6; len: 17; d_gene: TRBD1; abundance: few; CDR3nt: TGTGCCAGCAGTTTTGATGGGACAGGGGCCTATAATTCACCCCTCCACTTT; CDR3aa: CASSFDGTGAYNSPLHF
v_gene: TRBV5-1; j_gene: TRBJ2-1; len: 16; d_gene: TRBD2; abundance: few; CDR3nt: TGCGCCAGCAGCTTGCCGCTGGGACTAGCTGACAATGAGCAGTTCTTC; CDR3aa: CASSLPLGLADNEQFF
v_gene: TRBV20-1; j_gene: TRBJ1-2; len: 13; d_gene: TRBD1; abundance: few; CDR3nt: TGCAGTGCTTCAGGGGGAGATAACTATGGCTACACCTTC; CDR3aa: CSASGGDNYGYTF
v_gene: TRBV19; j_gene: TRBJ1-5; len: 14; d_gene: -; abundance: -; CDR3nt: TGTGCCAGTAGGGAAGACAGCTTCAATCAGCCCCAGCATTTT; CDR3aa: CASREDSFNQPQHF
v_gene: TRBV29-1; j_gene: TRBJ2-7; len: 13; d_gene: -; abundance: many; CDR3nt: TGCAGCGTTAAAGGAGATGAGGCCTACGAGCAGTACTTC; CDR3aa: CSVKGDEAYEQYF
v_gene: TRBV2; j_gene: TRBJ2-7; len: 14; d_gene: -; abundance: -; CDR3nt: TGTGCCAGCCAGAGGAATGACCCCTCCTACGAGCAGTACTTC; CDR3aa: CASQRNDPSYEQYF
v_gene: TRBV14; j_gene: TRBJ2-7; len: 13; d_gene: -; abundance: many; CDR3nt: TGTGCCAGCAGCCAAGTGACGGTCTCCGAGCAGTACTTC; CDR3aa: CASSQVTVSEQYF
v_gene: TRBV5-6; j_gene: TRBJ2-3; len: 16; d_gene: TRBD2; abundance: many; CDR3nt: TGTGCCAGCAGCCGGACTAGCGGGAACTCACCAGATACGCAGTATTTT; CDR3aa: CASSRTSGNSPDTQYF
v_gene: TRBV10-2; j_gene: TRBJ1-5; len: 15; d_gene: TRBD1; abundance: few; CDR3nt: TGCGCCAGCAGTGAGGGCAGGGGGATTATAGGGGCCCAGCATTTT; CDR3aa: CASSEGRGIIGAQHF